This T cell receptor beta chain was retrieved from a study of cytomegalovirus exposure and HLA in healthy donors. Study-level information: In a previous analysis, around 120 million unique TCR beta sequences were found from approximately 180 million T cells.

The ends lost 6 bases at V and 5 bases at J; junction bases unmatched: 6. Germline assignment: CDR1 LNHDA and CDR2 SQIVND (reference sequence). The CDR3 covers 15 residues. The PCR was carried out with 60 Vbeta primers and 13 Jbeta primers. TCRdb keeps only in-frame clones here, not all; method: immunoSEQ multiplex PCR. In the table there are 200,000 or so clones, around 83% of which are singletons. As for this clone: No antigen is known for it.

The study, taken as a whole, reports: Among CMV-associated TCR beta chains, most appeared HLA-restricted in a later analysis.

The sequence came from a woman aged 40 to 55 in good health and CMV-seronegative. The chain links TRBV19 to TRBJ2-2, with 10 bases matching TRBD2. Sequences were obtained from PBMCs. CDR3 sequence: CASSLRAGGTGELFF. In DNA form, the CDR3 reads TGTGCCAGTAGCCTCCGAGCGGGAGGGACCGGGGAGCTGTTTTTT.